This entry features one TCR beta chain sequence. Under the authors' procedure: Cell counts per sample came from amplifying reference gene primers. Sequencing was performed with immunoSEQ multiplex PCR; in TCRdb, only in-frame clones are kept and a portion is missing. That table gives V, J and clone size, and the DNA gave D and trimming. The repertoire has 110,000 or so clones, over 65% of them found once; the top ten carry about 8.1%. The data were obtained in a study of blood T cell repertoires in COVID-19. Study context: The study drew acute and convalescent COVID-19 samples from the United States, Italy and Spain. T cells, B-cell-depleted T cells, or PBMCs supplied cDNA or gDNA.

This CDR3 is built from 14 residues. Germline values: CDR1 SGHRS, CDR2 YFSETQ. The V end was cut by 2 bases, the J end by 5 bases, with 10 bases between. V and J are TRBV5-1 and TRBJ1-4; TRBD1 is a possible D gene (5 bases). This sequence was found in a woman between 40 and 55 years old with acute or convalescent COVID-19. Sequencing used peripheral blood. In DNA, the CDR3 is TGCGCCAGCAGCTTTCAGGGCAGCAATGAAAAACTGTTTTTT. It encodes CASSFQGSNEKLFF.